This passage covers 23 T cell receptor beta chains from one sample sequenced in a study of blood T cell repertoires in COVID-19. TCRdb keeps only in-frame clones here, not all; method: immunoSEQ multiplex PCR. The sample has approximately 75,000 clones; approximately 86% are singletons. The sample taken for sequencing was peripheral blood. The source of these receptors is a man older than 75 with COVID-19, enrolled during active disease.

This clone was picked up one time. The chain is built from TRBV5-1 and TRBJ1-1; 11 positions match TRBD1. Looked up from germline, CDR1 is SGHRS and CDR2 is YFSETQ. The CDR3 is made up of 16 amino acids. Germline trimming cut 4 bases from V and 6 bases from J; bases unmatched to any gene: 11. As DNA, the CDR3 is TGCGCCAGCAGCCCCGTAGGCGGGACAGGGGGAGCTGAAGCTTTCTTT. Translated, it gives CASSPVGGTGGAEAFF.

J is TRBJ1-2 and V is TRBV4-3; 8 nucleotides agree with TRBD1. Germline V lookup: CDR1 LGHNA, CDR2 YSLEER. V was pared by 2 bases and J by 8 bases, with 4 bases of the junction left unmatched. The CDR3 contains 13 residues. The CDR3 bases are TGCGCCAGCAGCCAATCCGACAGGGGCGGCTACACCTTC. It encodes CASSQSDRGGYTF.

The CDR3 here is CASSVTGVNQPQHF. DNA for the CDR3: TGTGCCAGTAGTGTGACAGGGGTCAATCAGCCCCAGCATTTT. The chain has TRBV19 and TRBJ1-5; 8 nucleotides agree with TRBD1. After removal of 5 bases from V and 3 bases from J, the junction contained 3 bases not matched to a gene. CDR1 is LNHDA, CDR2 SQIVND, per germline (reference sequence). The CDR3 has 14 amino acids.

The CDR3 DNA reads TGTGCCAGCAGCGTACCGGGACAGGGGAAGGCAACTAATGAAAAACTGTTTTTT. This translates into CASSVPGQGKATNEKLFF. This sequence joins TRBV7-8 and TRBJ1-4; 10 positions agree with TRBD1. Germline lookup yields CDR1 SGHVS and CDR2 FQNEAQ. J lost 0 bases, V lost 5 bases, and 9 bases had no gene match. The CDR3 runs to 18 residues. Looking up the rest from reference TRBV7-8 and TRBJ1-4 gives the full variable domain: GAGVSQSPRYKVAKRGQDVALRCDPISGHVSLFWYQQALGQGPEFLTYFQNEAQLDKSGLPSDRFFAERPEGSVSTLKIQRTQQEDSAVYLCASSVPGQGKATNEKLFFGSGTQLSVL.

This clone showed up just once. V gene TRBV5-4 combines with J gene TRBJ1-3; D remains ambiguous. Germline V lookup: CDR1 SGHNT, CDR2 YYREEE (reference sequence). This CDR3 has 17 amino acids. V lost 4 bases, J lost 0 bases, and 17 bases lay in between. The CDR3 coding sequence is TGTGCCAGCAGCCCTCGACCGGGATCGAGCTCTGGAAACACCATATATTTT. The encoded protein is CASSPRPGSSSGNTIYF.

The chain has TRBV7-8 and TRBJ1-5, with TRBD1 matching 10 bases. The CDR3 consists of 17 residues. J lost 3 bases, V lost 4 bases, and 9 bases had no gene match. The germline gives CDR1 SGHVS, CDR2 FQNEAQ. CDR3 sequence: CASSSSWTGGNNQPQHF. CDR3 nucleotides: TGTGCCAGCAGCTCAAGTTGGACAGGGGGTAACAATCAGCCCCAGCATTTT.

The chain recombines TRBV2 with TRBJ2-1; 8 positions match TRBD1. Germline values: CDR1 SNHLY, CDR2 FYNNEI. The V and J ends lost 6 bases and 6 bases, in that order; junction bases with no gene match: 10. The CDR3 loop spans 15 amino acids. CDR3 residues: CASRGDRTGRNEQFF. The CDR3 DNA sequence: TGTGCCAGCAGGGGAGATCGGACAGGGCGCAATGAGCAGTTCTTC.

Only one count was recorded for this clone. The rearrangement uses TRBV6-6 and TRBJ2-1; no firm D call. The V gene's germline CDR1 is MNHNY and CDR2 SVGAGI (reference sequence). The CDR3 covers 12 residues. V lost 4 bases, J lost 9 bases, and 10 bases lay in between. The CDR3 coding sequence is TGTGCCAGCAGTTCTCCGACAAGTGAGCAGTTCTTC. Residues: CASSSPTSEQFF.

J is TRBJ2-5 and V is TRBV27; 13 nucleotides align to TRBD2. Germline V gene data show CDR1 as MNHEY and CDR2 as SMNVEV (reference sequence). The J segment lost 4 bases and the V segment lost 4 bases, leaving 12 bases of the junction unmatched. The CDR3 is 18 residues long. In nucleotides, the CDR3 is TGTGCCAGCAGTTCCCGACCCACTAGCGGGGGGGCTGGAGAGACCCAGTACTTC. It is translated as CASSSRPTSGGAGETQYF.

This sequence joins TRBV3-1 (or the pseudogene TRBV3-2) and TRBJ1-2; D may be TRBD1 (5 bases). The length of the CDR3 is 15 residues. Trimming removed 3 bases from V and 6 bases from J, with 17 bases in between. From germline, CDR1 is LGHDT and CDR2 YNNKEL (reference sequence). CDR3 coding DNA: TGTGCCAGCAGCCATCCCCATCAGGGATGGGATGGCTACACCTTC. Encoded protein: CASSHPHQGWDGYTF.

CDR3 protein: CASRTRPRGTEAFF. In DNA, the CDR3 is TGTGCCAGCAGAACCAGGCCTCGGGGAACTGAAGCTTTCTTT. The chain employs TRBV28 and TRBJ1-1, with D unresolved. The CDR3 runs to 14 residues. Germline-derived CDR1 and CDR2 are MDHEN and SYDVKM. V dropped 6 bases and J dropped 5 bases, with 16 bases sitting between them.

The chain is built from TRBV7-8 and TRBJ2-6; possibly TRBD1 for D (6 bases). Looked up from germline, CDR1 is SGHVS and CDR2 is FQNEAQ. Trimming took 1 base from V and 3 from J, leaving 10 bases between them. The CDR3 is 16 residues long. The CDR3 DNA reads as TGTGCCAGCAGCTTAGGTCAGGGGAGTGGGGCCAACGTCCTGACTTTC. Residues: CASSLGQGSGANVLTF.

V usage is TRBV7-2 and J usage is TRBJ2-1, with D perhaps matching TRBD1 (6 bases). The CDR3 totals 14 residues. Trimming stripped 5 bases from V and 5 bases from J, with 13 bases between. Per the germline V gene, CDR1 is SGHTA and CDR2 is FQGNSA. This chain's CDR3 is CASSKRAGDNEQFF. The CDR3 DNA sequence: TGTGCCAGCAGCAAAAGAGCAGGGGACAATGAGCAGTTCTTC. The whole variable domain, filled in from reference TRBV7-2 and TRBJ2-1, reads GAGVSQSPSNKVTEKGKDVELRCDPISGHTALYWYRQSLGQGLEFLIYFQGNSAPDKSGLPSDRFSAERTGGSVSTLTIQRTQQEDSAVYLCASSKRAGDNEQFFGPGTRLTVL.

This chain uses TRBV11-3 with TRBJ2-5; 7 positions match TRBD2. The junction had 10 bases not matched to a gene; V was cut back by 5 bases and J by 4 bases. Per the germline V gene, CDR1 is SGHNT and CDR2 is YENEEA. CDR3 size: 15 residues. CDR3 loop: CASSPGRGLLETQYF. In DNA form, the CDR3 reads TGTGCCAGCAGCCCAGGGAGGGGTCTACTAGAGACCCAGTACTTC.

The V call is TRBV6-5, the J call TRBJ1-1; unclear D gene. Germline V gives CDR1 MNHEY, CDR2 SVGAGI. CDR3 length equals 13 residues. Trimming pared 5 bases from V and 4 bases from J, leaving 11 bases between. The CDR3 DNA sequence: TGTGCCAGCAGTAAGGAGGCGGGCACTGAAGCTTTCTTT. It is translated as CASSKEAGTEAFF.

The CDR3 spells CASSDTPADTQYF. The CDR3, as DNA: TGTGCCAGCAGCGATACTCCGGCAGATACGCAGTATTTT. The rearrangement uses TRBV7-2 and TRBJ2-3; no clear D. V was shortened by 5 bases and J by 4 bases, with 10 bases between the two germline ends. Germline CDR1 is SGHTA and CDR2 is FQGNSA. The CDR3 covers 13 residues.

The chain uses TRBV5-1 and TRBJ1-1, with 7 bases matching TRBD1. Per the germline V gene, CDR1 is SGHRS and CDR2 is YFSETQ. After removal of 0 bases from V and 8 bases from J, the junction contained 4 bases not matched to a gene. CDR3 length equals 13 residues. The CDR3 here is CASSLGDRAEAFF. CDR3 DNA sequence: TGCGCCAGCAGCTTGGGAGACAGGGCCGAAGCTTTCTTT. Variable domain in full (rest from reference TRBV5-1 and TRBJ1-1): KAGVTQTPRYLIKTRGQQVTLSCSPISGHRSVSWYQQTPGQGLQFLFEYFSETQRNKGNFPGRFSGRQFSNSRSEMNVSTLELGDSALYLCASSLGDRAEAFFGQGTRLTVV.

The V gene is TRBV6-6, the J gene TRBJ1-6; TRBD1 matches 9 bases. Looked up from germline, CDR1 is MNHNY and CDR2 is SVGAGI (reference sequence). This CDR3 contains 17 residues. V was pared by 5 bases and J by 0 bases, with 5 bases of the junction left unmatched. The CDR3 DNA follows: TGTGCCAGCAGTCCACAGGGGGCGAACTCCTATAATTCACCCCTCCACTTT. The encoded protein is CASSPQGANSYNSPLHF.

Here the CDR3 reads CASTGQGGFTYGYTF. The CDR3 bases are TGTGCCAGCACCGGACAGGGGGGGTTTACCTATGGCTACACCTTC. The chain couples TRBV19 to TRBJ1-2, with 10 positions matching TRBD1. Trimming at V came to 9 bases and at J to 4 bases, leaving 11 bases not matched to a gene. The V gene's germline CDR1 is LNHDA and CDR2 SQIVND (reference sequence). The CDR3 runs to 15 residues.

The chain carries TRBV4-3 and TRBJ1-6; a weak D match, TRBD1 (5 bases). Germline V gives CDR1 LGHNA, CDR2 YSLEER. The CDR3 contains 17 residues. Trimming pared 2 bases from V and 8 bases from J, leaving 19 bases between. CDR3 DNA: TGCGCCAGCAGCCAATCCCCGTCGGGACTTTTAGATTCACCCCTCCACTTT. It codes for CASSQSPSGLLDSPLHF.

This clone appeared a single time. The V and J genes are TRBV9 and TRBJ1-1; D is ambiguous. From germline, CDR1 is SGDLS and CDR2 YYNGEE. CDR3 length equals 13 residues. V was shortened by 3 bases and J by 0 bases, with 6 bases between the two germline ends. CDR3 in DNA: TGTGCCAGCAGCGGTAGCCTGAACACTGAAGCTTTCTTT. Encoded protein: CASSGSLNTEAFF.

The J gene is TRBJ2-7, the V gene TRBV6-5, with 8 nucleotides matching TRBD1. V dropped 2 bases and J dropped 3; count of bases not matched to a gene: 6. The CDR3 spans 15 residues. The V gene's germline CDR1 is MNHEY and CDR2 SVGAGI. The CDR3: CASSYGQGAYYEQYF. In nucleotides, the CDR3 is TGTGCCAGCAGTTACGGACAGGGCGCCTACTACGAGCAGTACTTC.

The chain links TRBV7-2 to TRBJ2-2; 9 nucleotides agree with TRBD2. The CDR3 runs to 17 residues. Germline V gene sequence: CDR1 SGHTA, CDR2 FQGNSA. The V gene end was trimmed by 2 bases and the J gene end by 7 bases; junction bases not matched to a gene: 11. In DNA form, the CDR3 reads TGTGCCAGCAGCTTAAGGCTAGCGGGATACGCGGTCGGGGAGCTGTTTTTT. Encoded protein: CASSLRLAGYAVGELFF.